This entry features one T cell receptor (beta chain) sequence. Its cognate antigen is unknown. The data originate from a study of shared clonotypes between healthy human individuals. Study information: The donor pool was made up of a couple of women and three men aged 18 to 49. General study points: On the whole, naive subsets had larger estimated richness than memory subsets had.

V was shortened by 1 base and J by 4 bases, with 14 bases between the two germline ends. Germline loops: CDR1 MGHDK, CDR2 SYGVNS. CDR3 size: 16 residues. Assay used: immunoSEQ multiplex PCR; TCRdb lists only in-frame clones, some missing. The profile shows roughly 2,300,000 clones, 92% of them singletons. Sequencing used naive CD4+ T cells from PBMCs. Subset denoted: CD45RA+ positively selected. V and J are TRBV25-1 and TRBJ2-1, with D possibly TRBD2 on 7 matching bases. The receptor comes from a man younger than 30 in good health. Some clones in this sample may be carry-over from other donors' samples. DNA of the CDR3: TGTGCCAGCAGTGAATGGGGGGGCAGGAGATACAATGAGCAGTTCTTC. Protein product: CASSEWGGRRYNEQFF.